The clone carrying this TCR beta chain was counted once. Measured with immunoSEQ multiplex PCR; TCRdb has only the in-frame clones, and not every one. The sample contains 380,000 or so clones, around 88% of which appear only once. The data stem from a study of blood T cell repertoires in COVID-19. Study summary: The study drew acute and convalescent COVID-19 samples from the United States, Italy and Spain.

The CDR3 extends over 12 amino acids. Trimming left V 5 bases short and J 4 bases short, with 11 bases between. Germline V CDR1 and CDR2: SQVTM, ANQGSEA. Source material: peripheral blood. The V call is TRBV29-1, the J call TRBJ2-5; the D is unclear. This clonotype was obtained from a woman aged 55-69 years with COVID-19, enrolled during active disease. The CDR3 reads CSVRPSSETQYF. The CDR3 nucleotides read TGCAGCGTTCGGCCTAGTTCAGAGACCCAGTACTTC.